This TCR beta chain originates from a study of blood T cells in healthy people across ages. Study-wide background: About one barcoded beta molecule was captured per two T cells (by template switching).

Primed by a sample-barcoded 5' primer and a J-beta primer mix, a second PCR proceeded for 7 to 11 cycles. TCRdb itself ran the 5' RACE reads through MiXCR, one entry per CDR3 protein. The sample shows roughly 1.9 million distinct CDR3 sequences, roughly two fifths of them seen only once. Per-sample PBMC isolation yielded at least 6 million cells. Sequencing input: blood. The receptor comes from a human donor in good health.

CDR3: CASSQRTISSGNTIYF. As DNA, the CDR3 is TGTGCCAGCAGCCAACGGACGATAAGCTCTGGAAACACCATATATTTT. The V call is TRBV7-2, the J call TRBJ1-3; no clear D gene. The CDR3 is made up of 16 amino acids. Germline V gene sequence: CDR1 SGHTA, CDR2 FQGNSA. V lost 5 bases, J lost 0 bases, and 14 bases lay in between.